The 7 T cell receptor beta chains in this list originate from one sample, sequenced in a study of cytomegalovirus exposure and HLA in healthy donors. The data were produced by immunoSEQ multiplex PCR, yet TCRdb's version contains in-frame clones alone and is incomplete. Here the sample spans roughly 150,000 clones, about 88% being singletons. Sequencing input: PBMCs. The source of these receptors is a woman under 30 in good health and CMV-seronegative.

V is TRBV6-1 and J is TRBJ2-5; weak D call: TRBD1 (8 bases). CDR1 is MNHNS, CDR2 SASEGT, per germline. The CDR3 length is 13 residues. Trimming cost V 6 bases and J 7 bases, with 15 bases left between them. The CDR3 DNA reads TGTGCCAGCAGGATGACAGGGGAGGGGACCCAGTACTTC. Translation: CASRMTGEGTQYF.

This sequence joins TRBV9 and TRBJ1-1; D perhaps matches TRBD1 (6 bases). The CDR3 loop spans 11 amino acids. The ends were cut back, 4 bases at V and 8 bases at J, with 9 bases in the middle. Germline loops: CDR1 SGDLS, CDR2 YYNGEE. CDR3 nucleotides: TGTGCCAGCAGCTCAGGACAGGAAGCTTTCTTT. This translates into CASSSGQEAFF.

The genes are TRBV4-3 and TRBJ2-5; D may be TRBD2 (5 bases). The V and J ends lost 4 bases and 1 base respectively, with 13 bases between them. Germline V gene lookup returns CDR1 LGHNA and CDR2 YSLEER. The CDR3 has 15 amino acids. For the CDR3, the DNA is TGCGCCAGCAGCCTCTCTAGCCGCGGCCAAGAGACCCAGTACTTC. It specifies CASSLSSRGQETQYF.

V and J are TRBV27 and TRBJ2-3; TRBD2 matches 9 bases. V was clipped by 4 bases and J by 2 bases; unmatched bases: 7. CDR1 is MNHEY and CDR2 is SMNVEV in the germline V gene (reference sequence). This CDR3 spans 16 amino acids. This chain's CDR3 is CASSSDSGSDTDTQYF. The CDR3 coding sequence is TGTGCCAGCAGTTCCGATAGCGGGAGTGACACAGATACGCAGTATTTT.

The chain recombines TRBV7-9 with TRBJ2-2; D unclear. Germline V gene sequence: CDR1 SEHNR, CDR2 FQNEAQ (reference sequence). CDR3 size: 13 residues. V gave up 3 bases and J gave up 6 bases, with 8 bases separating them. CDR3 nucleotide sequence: TGTGCCAGCAGCTTTGAGGTTTCCGGGGAGCTGTTTTTT. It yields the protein CASSFEVSGELFF.

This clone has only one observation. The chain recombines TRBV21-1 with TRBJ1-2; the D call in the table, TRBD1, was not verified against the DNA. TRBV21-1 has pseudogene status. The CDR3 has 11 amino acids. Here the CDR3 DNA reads TGTTTCCCAGGCGGAAGGGGTGGCTACACCTTC. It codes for CFPGGRGGYTF.

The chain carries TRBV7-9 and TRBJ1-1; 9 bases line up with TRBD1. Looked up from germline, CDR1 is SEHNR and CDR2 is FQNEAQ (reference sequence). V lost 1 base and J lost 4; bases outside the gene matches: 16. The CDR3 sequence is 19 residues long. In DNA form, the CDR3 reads TGTGCCAGCAGCTTAGATCTTTGGGGACAGGGATCTTTCGGCACTGAAGCTTTCTTT. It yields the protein CASSLDLWGQGSFGTEAFF.